This section outlines one T cell receptor (beta chain) sequence together with its context. This receptor's antigen is unknown. No much larger clone exists at a distance of one base, and base qualities are not known. The sample comes from a study of T cells in localized non-small cell lung cancer (dated by TCRdb to the early 2020s). Describing the broader study: The study examined T cell repertoires in hundreds of patients with early-stage NSCLC and compared tumors with uninvolved tumor-adjacent lungs. The cohort was made up of roughly 250 treatment-naive NSCLC patients whose localized lung tumors had been resected. The mean age of the NSCLC patients was roughly 70 years, with 130 or so men and around 100 women. What the study reported, not specific to this receptor: Uninvolved tumor-adjacent lung showed the highest T cell clonality, higher than tumor, which suggests more focused antigenic responses in the adjacent lung. Multi-region tumor sequencing was not performed, so intratumor heterogeneity could not be excluded. Because the study design was exploratory, TCR variables were selected using unadjusted p-values without false-discovery rate correction. A median of about 55 of the top 100 tumor clones were detected in paired uninvolved adjacent lung, and some 29 of these tumor clones were also found among the top 100 clones of the paired uninvolved adjacent lung. Longer overall survival was associated with higher T cell density in blood, whereas shorter survival was associated with higher clonality in adjacent lung.

TCR beta CDR3 regions were sequenced from DNA using the immunoSEQ Assay. Under the source paper's analysis protocol: T cell density was computed as TCR beta template counts normalized to usable DNA estimated by amplifying housekeeping genes. Richness was estimated using the preseqR package, with extrapolation to 400,000 templates for PBMC samples and to 120,000 templates for tissue samples. Clonality was defined as one minus Pielou's evenness. Differential abundance testing on productive amino-acid clonotypes, with a minimum total count of 5 and an alpha of 0.1, was used to identify tissue-enriched TCRs. The Jaccard Index and the Morisita Overlap Index were used to quantify repertoire overlap between compartments. TCR beta CDR3s were clustered by GLIPH together with public tetramer-defined viral CDR3s, and at least three viral sequences plus V-gene enrichment were required for viral motifs. TCRdb took this table from immuneACCESS and kept in-frame rearrangements with V and J called. Such tables lack part of the clones; where checked against another copy, unresolved V genes explain under half of the gap, and the rest is unexplained. The D gene and trimming were derived from the DNA, and the V and J assignments and clone size from that table. The sample has tens of thousands of clones on record, about four fifths of them singletons. The ten biggest clones cover roughly 5% of the sample.

The CDR3, cysteine through phenylalanine, is 11 amino acids long. The DNA shown is the 33-base CDR3, in frame from base 1. The germline V gene encodes CDR1 SNHLY and CDR2 FYNNEI. The V end loses 6 bases and the J end loses 8 bases, and a stretch of 10 bases separates them. At diagnosis, peripheral blood, uninvolved tumor-adjacent lung and tumor were collected and were preserved as a mix of fresh-frozen and FFPE material. For TCR repertoire profiling, the blood samples were analyzed as peripheral blood mononuclear cells. This clonotype originated in a man between 35 and 75 years old with stage II lung adenocarcinoma. Sequences were derived from PBMCs, sampled before any cancer treatment. The chain uses TRBV2 and TRBJ1-1; the D gene is perhaps TRBD1, on 6 matching bases. This receptor carries the CDR3 CASRKGGEAFF. The nucleotides read TGTGCCAGCAGGAAGGGGGGAGAAGCTTTCTTT.